This T cell receptor beta chain was profiled in a study of shared clonotypes between healthy human individuals. Study as a whole: Per donor, three plates held CD4 naive cells, three held CD4 memory, two held CD8 naive and one held CD8 memory.

Notes on the study in general: All-four-donor shared clonotypes had higher generation probabilities than non-shared clonotypes did.

Clones were sequenced by immunoSEQ multiplex PCR, and TCRdb holds only the in-frame ones, with some missing. This table has some 1 million clones, around 74% appearing once. Comment on this clone: Its antigen is unknown.

The TCR sequence derives from a man younger than 30 in good health. The specimen sequenced was memory CD4+ T cells sorted from blood. Subset denoted: CD45RA-negative fraction.

For the CDR3, the DNA is TGTGCCAGCAGCTTGGACCCGGGAGGATACGAGCAGTACTTC. It codes for CASSLDPGGYEQYF. The V call is TRBV5-4, the J call TRBJ2-7; 7 bases fit TRBD2. The CDR3 totals 14 residues. The V and J ends lost 0 bases and 4 bases, in that order; junction bases with no gene match: 4. The germline gives CDR1 SGHNT, CDR2 YYREEE (reference sequence). The full variable domain, with the rest looked up from reference TRBV5-4 and TRBJ2-7, is ETGVTQSPTHLIKTRGQQVTLRCSSQSGHNTVSWYQQALGQGPQFIFQYYREEENGRGNFPPRFSGLQFPNYSSELNVNALELDDSALYLCASSLDPGGYEQYFGPGTRLTVT.